This T cell receptor beta chain was profiled in a study of T cells in Graves' hyperthyroidism and ophthalmopathy. Amplification targeted TCR beta CDR3 regions from RNA transcripts. A first-round RT-PCR of the TCR CDR3 used the HTBI primer set. TCRdb independently ran MiXCR on the multiplex PCR reads; one entry per CDR3 protein. The table has about 340,000 distinct CDR3 sequences, over 15% seen once; the top ten hold about 53%. Orbital computed tomography and thyroid ultrasound, together with serum TRAb and thyroxine and clinical symptoms, were used for diagnoses. Trimming removed 1 base from V and 7 bases from J, with 5 bases in between. The germline V gene has CDR1 LNHNV and CDR2 YYDKDF (reference sequence). The CDR3 is made up of 12 amino acids.

V is TRBV15 and J is TRBJ2-1, with D hard to call. The sequence was obtained from a woman aged 50 to 65 with Graves' hyperthyroidism. Sample: blood. DNA for the CDR3: TGTGCCACCAGCAGAGTGGGGAATGAGCAGTTCTTC. Translated, it gives CATSRVGNEQFF.